This TCR beta chain came from a study of blood T cells in healthy people across ages. Study as a whole: Per two T cells, about one barcoded beta molecule was captured through template switching. General study findings and limits: Unsorted PBMCs blocked a conclusive comparison of naive and antigen-experienced cells.

A few counts support this clonotype. Antigen unknown. This could be a read error, since a much larger clone is one nucleotide away. The people who gave samples were healthy Caucasians from Russia, aged about 6 to 100. A sample-barcoded 5' primer and a J-beta primer mix were used in a second PCR of about 7 to 12 cycles. Each cDNA molecule was tagged by a template-switch adaptor with 12 random nucleotides. TCRdb passed the 5' RACE reads through MiXCR, listing each CDR3 protein once. The data contain 590,000 or so distinct CDR3 sequences, about 30% of them seen just once; the ten biggest clones take up around 16%. There are 13 residues in the CDR3. Per germline, CDR1 MDHEN and CDR2 SYDVKM. Unmatched junction bases numbered 4, after V lost 3 bases and J lost 8 bases.

The origin of this receptor is a woman aged 80 or older in good health. The chain couples TRBV28 to TRBJ2-3, with TRBD1 matching over 8 bases. Material for sequencing was blood. DNA of the CDR3: TGTGCCAGCAGTTTCAGGGGGCTAGGTACGCAGTATTTT. It translates to CASSFRGLGTQYF. The full variable domain, completed using reference TRBV28 and TRBJ2-3, is DVKVTQSSRYLVKRTGEKVFLECVQDMDHENMFWYRQDPGLGLRLIYFSYDVKMKEKGDIPEGYSVSREKKERFSLILESASTNQTSMYLCASSFRGLGTQYFGPGTRLTVL.